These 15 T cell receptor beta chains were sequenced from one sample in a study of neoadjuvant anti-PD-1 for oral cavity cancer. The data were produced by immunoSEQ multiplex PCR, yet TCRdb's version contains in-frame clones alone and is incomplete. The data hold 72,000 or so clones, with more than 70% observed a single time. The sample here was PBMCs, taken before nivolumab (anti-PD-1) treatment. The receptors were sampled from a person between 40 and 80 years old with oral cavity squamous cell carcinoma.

The CDR3, as DNA: TGTGCCAGTAGAGCTAGCGGTTACAATGAGCAGTTCTTC. Protein product: CASRASGYNEQFF. The J gene is TRBJ2-1, the V gene TRBV6-1; 7 bases match TRBD2. This CDR3 region has 13 residues. Germline CDR1 is MNHNS and CDR2 is SASEGT. With V trimmed by 9 bases and J by 4 bases, 6 bases remained unmatched.

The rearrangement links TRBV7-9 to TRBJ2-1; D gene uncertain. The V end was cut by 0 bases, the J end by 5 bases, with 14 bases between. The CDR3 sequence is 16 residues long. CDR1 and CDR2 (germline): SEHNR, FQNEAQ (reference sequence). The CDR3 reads CASSLAFRKIDNEQFF. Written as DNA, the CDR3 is TGTGCCAGCAGCTTAGCTTTCAGAAAGATTGACAATGAGCAGTTCTTC. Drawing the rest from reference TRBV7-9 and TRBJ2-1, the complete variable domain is DTGVSQNPRHKITKRGQNVTFRCDPISEHNRLYWYRQTLGQGPEFLTYFQNEAQLEKSRLLSDRFSAERPKGSFSTLEIQRTEQGDSAMYLCASSLAFRKIDNEQFFGPGTRLTVL.

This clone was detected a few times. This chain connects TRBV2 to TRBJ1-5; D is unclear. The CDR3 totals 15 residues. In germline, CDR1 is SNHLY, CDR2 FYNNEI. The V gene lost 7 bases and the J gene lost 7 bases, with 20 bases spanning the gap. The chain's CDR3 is CASTGPFASSQPQHF. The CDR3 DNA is TGTGCCAGCACAGGCCCGTTCGCTTCTAGCCAGCCCCAGCATTTT.

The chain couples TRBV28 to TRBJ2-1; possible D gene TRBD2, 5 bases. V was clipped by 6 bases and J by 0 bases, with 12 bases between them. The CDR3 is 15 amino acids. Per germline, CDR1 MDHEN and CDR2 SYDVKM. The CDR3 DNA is TGTGCCAGCAGAGACCCGGGGATCTCCTACAATGAGCAGTTCTTC. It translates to CASRDPGISYNEQFF.

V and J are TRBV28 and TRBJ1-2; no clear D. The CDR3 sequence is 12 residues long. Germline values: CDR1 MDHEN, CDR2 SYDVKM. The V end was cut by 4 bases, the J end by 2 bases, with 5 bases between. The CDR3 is CASSSTNYGYTF. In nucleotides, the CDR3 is TGTGCCAGCAGTTCCACAAACTATGGCTACACCTTC.

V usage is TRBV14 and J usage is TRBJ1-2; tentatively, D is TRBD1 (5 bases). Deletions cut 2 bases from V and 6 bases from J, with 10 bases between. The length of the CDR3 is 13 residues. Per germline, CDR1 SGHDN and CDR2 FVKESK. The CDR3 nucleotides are TGTGCCAGCAGCCAACAGGGCCCCGATGGCTACACCTTC. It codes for CASSQQGPDGYTF. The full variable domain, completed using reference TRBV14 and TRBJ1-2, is EAGVTQFPSHSVIEKGQTVTLRCDPISGHDNLYWYRRVMGKEIKFLLHFVKESKQDESGMPNNRFLAERTGGTYSTLKVQPAELEDSGVYFCASSQQGPDGYTFGSGTRLTVV.

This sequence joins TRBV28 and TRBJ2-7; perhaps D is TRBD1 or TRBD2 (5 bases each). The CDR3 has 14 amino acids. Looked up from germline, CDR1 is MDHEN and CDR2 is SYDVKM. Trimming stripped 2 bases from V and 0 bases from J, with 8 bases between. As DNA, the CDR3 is TGTGCCAGCAGTTTAGGGGGAAGCTCCTACGAGCAGTACTTC. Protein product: CASSLGGSSYEQYF.

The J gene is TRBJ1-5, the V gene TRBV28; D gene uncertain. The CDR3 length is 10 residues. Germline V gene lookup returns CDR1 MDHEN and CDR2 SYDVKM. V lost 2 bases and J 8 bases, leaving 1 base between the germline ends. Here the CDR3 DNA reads TGTGCCAGCAGTTTAAAGCCCCAGCATTTT. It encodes CASSLKPQHF.

The CDR3 is CASSMMGFSNQPQHF. The CDR3 nucleotides read TGTGCCAGTAGTATGATGGGATTTAGCAATCAGCCCCAGCATTTT. The chain has TRBV19 and TRBJ1-5; D gene ambiguous. V lost 3 bases and J lost 0, with 9 bases in between. Looked up from germline, CDR1 is LNHDA and CDR2 is SQIVND (reference sequence). There are 15 residues in the CDR3.

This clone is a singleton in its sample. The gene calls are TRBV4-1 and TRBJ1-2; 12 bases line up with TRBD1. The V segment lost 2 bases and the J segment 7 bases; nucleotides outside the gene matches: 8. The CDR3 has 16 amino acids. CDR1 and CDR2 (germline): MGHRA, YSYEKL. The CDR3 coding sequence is TGCGCCAGCAGCCAACCCCGGGACAGGGGGCGGAGTGGCTACACCTTC. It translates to CASSQPRDRGRSGYTF.

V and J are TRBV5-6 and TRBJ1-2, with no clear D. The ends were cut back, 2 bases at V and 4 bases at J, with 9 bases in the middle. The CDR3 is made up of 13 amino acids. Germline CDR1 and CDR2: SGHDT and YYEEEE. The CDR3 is CASSLGSLYGYTF. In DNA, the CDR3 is TGTGCCAGCAGCTTAGGCAGCCTCTATGGCTACACCTTC.

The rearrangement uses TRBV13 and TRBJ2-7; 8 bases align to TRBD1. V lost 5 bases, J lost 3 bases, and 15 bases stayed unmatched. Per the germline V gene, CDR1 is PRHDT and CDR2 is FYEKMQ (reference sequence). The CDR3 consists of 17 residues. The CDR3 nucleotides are TGTGCCAGCAGCCTATCCTCCGGGACAGGTAACGTCTACGAGCAGTACTTC. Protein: CASSLSSGTGNVYEQYF.

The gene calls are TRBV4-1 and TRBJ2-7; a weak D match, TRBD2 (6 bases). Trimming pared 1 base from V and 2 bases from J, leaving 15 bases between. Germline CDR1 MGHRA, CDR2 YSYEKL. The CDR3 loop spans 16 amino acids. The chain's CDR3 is CASSQVVLQRAYEQYF. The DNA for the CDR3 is TGCGCCAGCAGCCAAGTGGTCCTACAGCGGGCCTACGAGCAGTACTTC.

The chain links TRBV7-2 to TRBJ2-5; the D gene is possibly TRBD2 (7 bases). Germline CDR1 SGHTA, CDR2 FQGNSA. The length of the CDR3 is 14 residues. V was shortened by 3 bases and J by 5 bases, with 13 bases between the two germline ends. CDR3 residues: CASSLVGGLETQYF. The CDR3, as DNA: TGTGCCAGCAGCTTGGTGGGGGGGCTGGAGACCCAGTACTTC.

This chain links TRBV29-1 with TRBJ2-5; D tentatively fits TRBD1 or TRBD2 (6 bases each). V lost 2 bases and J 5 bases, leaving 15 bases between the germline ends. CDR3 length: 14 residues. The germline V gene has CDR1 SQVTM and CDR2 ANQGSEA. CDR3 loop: CSVEKGGQGETQYF. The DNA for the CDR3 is TGCAGCGTTGAAAAAGGGGGGCAGGGGGAGACCCAGTACTTC.